These 8 T cell receptor beta chains came from one sample sequenced in a study of TIL therapy for anti-PD-1-resistant metastatic lung cancer. The time point: pre-treatment sample, taken before nivolumab and TIL therapy. The immunoSEQ assay was v3. Produced via immunoSEQ multiplex PCR; TCRdb's table is partial and in-frame only. In the table there are tens of thousands of clones, about three quarters of which are singletons. Sequenced material: blood, taken at baseline. The receptors derive from a person aged 25-79 years with non-small cell lung cancer.

This clone was seen only once. The V gene is TRBV24-1, the J gene TRBJ1-5; perhaps TRBD1 as D (5 bases). CDR1 KGHDR and CDR2 SFDVKD come from the germline V gene. The CDR3 loop spans 19 amino acids. The V gene lost 0 bases and the J gene lost 0 bases, with 17 bases spanning the gap. The CDR3, as DNA: TGTGCCACCAGTGATTTGCAATACCGGGACCGATTTAGCAATCAGCCCCAGCATTTT. This gives the protein CATSDLQYRDRFSNQPQHF.

The chain uses TRBV21-1 and TRBJ1-5. TRBV21-1 is termed a pseudogene. The CDR3 spans 15 residues. CDR3 DNA sequence: TGTGCCAGCAGCAAAGCCCATCTTAGCAATCAGCCCCAGCATTTT. Amino acids: CASSKAHLSNQPQHF.

The chain carries TRBV12-3 or TRBV12-4 and TRBJ1-6, with D hard to call. Trimming took 3 bases from V and 12 from J, leaving 9 bases between them. The CDR3 has 12 residues. The DNA of the CDR3 is TGTGCCAGCAGTTTGATGGGGTTACCCCTCCACTTT. Encoded protein: CASSLMGLPLHF.

This rearrangement joins TRBV12-2 to TRBJ2-7; no DNA check was done on the table's D call, TRBD2. TRBV12-2 is classified as a pseudogene. This CDR3 comprises 21 residues. The CDR3 sequence: CASRLSLFPLAPTVETYEQYF. The CDR3 coding sequence is TGTGCAAGTCGCTTAAGTCTTTTTCCACTAGCTCCGACGGTCGAAACCTACGAGCAGTACTTC.

J is TRBJ2-5 and V is TRBV30; weak D call: TRBD1 (5 bases). The germline gives CDR1 GTSNPN, CDR2 SVGIG (reference sequence). This CDR3 comprises 15 residues. Trimming pared 0 bases from V and 5 bases from J, leaving 16 bases between. Here the CDR3 reads CAWSVQAKGGETQYF. The DNA of the CDR3 is TGTGCCTGGAGTGTACAGGCTAAAGGTGGGGAGACCCAGTACTTC.

This clone showed up just a few times. The V gene is TRBV3-1 (or the pseudogene TRBV3-2), the J gene TRBJ2-1, with D perhaps TRBD1 or TRBD2 (6 bases each). Trimming took off 4 bases at V and 15 bases at J, with 19 bases between the two ends. This CDR3 comprises 13 residues. Germline CDR1 and CDR2: LGHDT and YNNKEL (reference sequence). The CDR3 DNA reads TGTGCCAGCAGCCTGAGATTCGGGGGCTCCCCGTTCTTC. Translation: CASSLRFGGSPFF.

This chain connects TRBV30 to TRBJ2-7, with a possible D match to TRBD1 (5 bases). V was pared by 0 bases and J by 5 bases, with 8 bases between. The CDR3 spans 12 residues. The germline V gene has CDR1 GTSNPN and CDR2 SVGIG (reference sequence). DNA for the CDR3: TGTGCCTGGAGTGTAACAGGCCACGAGCAGTACTTC. This encodes CAWSVTGHEQYF.

The chain recombines TRBV6-5 with TRBJ2-7; 10 nucleotides line up with TRBD2. Germline V gene lookup returns CDR1 MNHEY and CDR2 SVGAGI. The CDR3 is 15 amino acids. V was clipped by 7 bases and J by 2 bases; unmatched bases: 8. CDR3 in DNA: TGTGCCAGCACATTGATAAGCGGGAGGGCCTACGAGCAGTACTTC. Residues: CASTLISGRAYEQYF.